This T cell receptor beta chain derives from a study of shared clonotypes between healthy human individuals. Donors, healthy HIV-negative adults, lacked recent acute infections or vaccinations. Only in-frame clones appear in the TCRdb table, and some are missing; sequencing was by immunoSEQ multiplex PCR. The sample lists over a million clones, approximately 72% occurring once. Germline V lookup: CDR1 SGHRS, CDR2 YFSETQ. Trimming cost V 2 bases and J 0 bases; bases outside gene matches: 5. This CDR3 has 15 residues. This TCR was sampled from a man aged 18-30 years in good health. The sequencing input was memory CD4+ T cells sorted from blood. The subset was: CD45RA-negative fraction. The chain recombines TRBV5-1 with TRBJ2-7, with 7 bases aligning to TRBD2. CDR3 region: CASSFGRPSSYEQYF. Here the CDR3 DNA reads TGCGCCAGCAGCTTCGGGAGGCCGAGCTCCTACGAGCAGTACTTC. The entire variable domain, with the rest obtained from reference TRBV5-1 and TRBJ2-7, is as follows: KAGVTQTPRYLIKTRGQQVTLSCSPISGHRSVSWYQQTPGQGLQFLFEYFSETQRNKGNFPGRFSGRQFSNSRSEMNVSTLELGDSALYLCASSFGRPSSYEQYFGPGTRLTVT.